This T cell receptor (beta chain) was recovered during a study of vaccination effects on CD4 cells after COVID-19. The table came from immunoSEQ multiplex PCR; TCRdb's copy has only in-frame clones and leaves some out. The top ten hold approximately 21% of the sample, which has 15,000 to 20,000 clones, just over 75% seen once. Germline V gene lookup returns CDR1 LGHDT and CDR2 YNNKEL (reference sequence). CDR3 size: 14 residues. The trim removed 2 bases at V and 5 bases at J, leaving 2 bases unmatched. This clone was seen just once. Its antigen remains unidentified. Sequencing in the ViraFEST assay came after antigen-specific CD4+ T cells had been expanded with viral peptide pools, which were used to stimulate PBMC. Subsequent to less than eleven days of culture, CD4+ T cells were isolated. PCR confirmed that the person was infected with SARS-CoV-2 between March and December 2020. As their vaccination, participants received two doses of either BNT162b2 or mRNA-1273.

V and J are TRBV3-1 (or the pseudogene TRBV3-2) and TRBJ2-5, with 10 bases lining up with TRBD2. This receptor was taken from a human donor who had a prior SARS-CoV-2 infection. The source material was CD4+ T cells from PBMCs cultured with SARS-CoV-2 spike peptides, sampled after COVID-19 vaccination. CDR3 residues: CASSQQLAGETQYF. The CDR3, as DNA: TGTGCCAGCAGCCAACAACTAGCGGGGGAGACCCAGTACTTC.